This T cell receptor beta chain is drawn from a study of persistence of HIV-infected CD4 T cells. This was the immunoSEQ version 4 assay in survey mode. Profiled with immunoSEQ multiplex PCR; TCRdb holds only in-frame clones, not every one. The sample has 20,000 to 25,000 clones, approximately 74% seen once. In regard to this clone: Its antigen remains unknown.

Cells were stimulated with overlapping HIV-1 Gag 15-mer peptides. Sorting selected CD4+ T cells upregulating both CD40 ligand and CD69. For at least 4 years, plasma HIV-1 RNA was undetectable (<50 copies/mL). The sequence derives from an adult man with HIV who was CMV-seropositive. The sample consisted of CD4+ T cells sorted from PBMCs after approximately 19-hour stimulation, taken from a patient who received antiretroviral therapy.

The CDR3 loop reads CASIAGGTDTQYF. The CDR3 nucleotides are TGTGCCAGCATAGCGGGGGGGACAGATACGCAGTATTTT. The chain employs TRBV28 and TRBJ2-3, with 11 bases identical to TRBD2. The CDR3 is made up of 13 amino acids. Germline-derived CDR1 and CDR2 are MDHEN and SYDVKM. Germline trimming cut 7 bases from V and 3 bases from J; bases unmatched to any gene: 0.